This T cell receptor beta chain was documented in a study of blood T cells in healthy people across ages. Primers used in a second PCR of roughly 6 to 12 cycles were a sample-barcoded 5' primer and a J-beta primer mix. Unique molecular identifiers of 12 random nucleotides labeled each cDNA. TCRdb re-analysed the 5' RACE reads in MiXCR, keeping a single row per CDR3 protein. The sample holds about 1 million distinct CDR3 sequences, 40% to 55% seen once. V was pared by 2 bases and J by 6 bases, with 9 bases of the junction left unmatched. The CDR3 spans 16 residues. Germline V gene data show CDR1 as MGHDK and CDR2 as SYGVNS. Researchers collected around 10 milliliters of peripheral blood from every single donor. PBMCs, at least 7 million per sample, were isolated.

Sequenced input: blood. This chain links TRBV25-1 with TRBJ2-2, with 7 bases identical to TRBD1. The receptor's source is a woman in her sixties or seventies in good health. The CDR3 protein is CASSELRDSPPGELFF. The CDR3 region has the DNA TGTGCCAGCAGTGAACTGAGGGACAGCCCTCCCGGGGAGCTGTTTTTT.